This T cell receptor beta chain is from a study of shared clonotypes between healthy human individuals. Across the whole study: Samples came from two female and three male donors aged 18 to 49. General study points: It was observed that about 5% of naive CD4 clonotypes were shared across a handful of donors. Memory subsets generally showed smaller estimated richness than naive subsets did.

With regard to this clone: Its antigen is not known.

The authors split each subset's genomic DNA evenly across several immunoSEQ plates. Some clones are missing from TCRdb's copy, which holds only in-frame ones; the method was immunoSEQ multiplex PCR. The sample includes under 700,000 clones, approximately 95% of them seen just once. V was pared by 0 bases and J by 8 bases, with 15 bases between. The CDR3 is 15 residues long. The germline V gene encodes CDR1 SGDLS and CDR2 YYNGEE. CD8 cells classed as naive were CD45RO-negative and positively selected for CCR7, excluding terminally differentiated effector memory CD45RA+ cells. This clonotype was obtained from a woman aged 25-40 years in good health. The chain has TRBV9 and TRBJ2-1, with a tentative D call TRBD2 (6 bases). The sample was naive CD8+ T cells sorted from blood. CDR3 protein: CASSVGSGRVYEQFF. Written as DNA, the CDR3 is TGTGCCAGCAGCGTAGGCAGCGGGCGGGTCTATGAGCAGTTCTTC.